A selection of T cell receptor beta chains follows, all from one sample in a study of T cells expressing NK-cell markers. TCRdb reprocessed the 5' RACE reads, keeping one entry per CDR3 protein, no DNA. This sample's table has about 180,000 distinct CDR3 sequences. The sample taken for sequencing was blood T cells: a sorted CD56 or NKG2C T cell subset, CD4+ or CD8+ T cells, or bulk PBMC T cells (not recorded which). Every receptor here comes from a man aged 18 to 70 in good health. CDR3s include the opening cysteine and the closing phenylalanine or tryptophan. The order of the fields is clone size, V gene, J gene, CDR3 protein. The size of a clone is reported for some rows only, either as once, few or many, or as a class for expanded clones.

>NA|TRBV23-1|TRBJ2-2
CASSQRYPRSPGSCFF
>NA|TRBV2|TRBJ1-5
CASHPRGPGSQQPQHF
>NA|TRBV4-2|TRBJ2-3
CASSQDQTSGGHDTQYF
>NA|TRBV20-1|TRBJ2-7
CSASYDELKGLADHEQYF
>NA|TRBV5-4|TRBJ2-1
CASSSGLGIYNEQFF
>NA|TRBV29-1|TRBJ1-5
CSVGPQGYQPQHF
>NA|TRBV19|TRBJ1-1
CATRTGGTEAFF
>NA|TRBV7-9|TRBJ2-5
CASRGGSSRAETQYF
>NA|TRBV5-1|TRBJ2-1
CASTERGGNEQFF
>NA|TRBV24-1|TRBJ2-1
CATSLGLYNEQFF
>NA|TRBV25-1|TRBJ2-5
CASSGQGVEETQYF
>medium-sized|TRBV7-8|TRBJ1-1
CASSWATPGGRAEAFF
>NA|TRBV20-1|TRBJ2-7
CSAKEAEAYEQYF
>NA|TRBV14|TRBJ2-7
CASSQGTGVYEQYF
>NA|TRBV7-9|TRBJ2-3
CASSNVLGALDTQYF
>NA|TRBV19|TRBJ1-1
CASSIRGGTEAFF
>NA|TRBV2|TRBJ2-3
CASSEWKTGTSTDTQYF
>NA|TRBV10-3|TRBJ2-3
CAISSPGQGLADTQYF
>NA|TRBV6-5|TRBJ2-7
CASSYRDRSSYEQYF
>NA|TRBV7-9|TRBJ1-2
CASSRTGGAFYGYTF
>NA|TRBV4-1|TRBJ1-3
CASSPDGFSGNTIYF
>NA|TRBV5-4|TRBJ2-3
CASSMGWGTDTQYF
>NA|TRBV6-1|TRBJ2-5
CASREGGRARETQYF
>NA|TRBV7-9|TRBJ2-3
CASSQRQGATDTQYF
>NA|TRBV4-2|TRBJ2-7
CASSQDYGGGYEQYF
>NA|TRBV3-1|TRBJ2-7
CATSGGAYEQYF
>NA|TRBV9|TRBJ2-3
CASSEPLGLAGLDTQYF